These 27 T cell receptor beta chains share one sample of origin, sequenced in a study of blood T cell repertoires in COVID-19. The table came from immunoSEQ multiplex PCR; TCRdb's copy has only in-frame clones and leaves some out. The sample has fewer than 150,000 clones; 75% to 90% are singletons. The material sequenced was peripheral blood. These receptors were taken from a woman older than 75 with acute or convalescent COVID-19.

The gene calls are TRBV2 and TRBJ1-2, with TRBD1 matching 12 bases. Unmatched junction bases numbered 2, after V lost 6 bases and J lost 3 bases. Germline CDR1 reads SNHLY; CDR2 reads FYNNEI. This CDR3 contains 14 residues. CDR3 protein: CASRGTGGHYGYTF. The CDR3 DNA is TGTGCCAGCAGGGGGACAGGGGGCCACTATGGCTACACCTTC.

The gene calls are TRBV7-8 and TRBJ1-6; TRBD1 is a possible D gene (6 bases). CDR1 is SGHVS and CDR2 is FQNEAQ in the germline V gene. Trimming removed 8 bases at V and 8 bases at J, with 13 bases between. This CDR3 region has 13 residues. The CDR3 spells CASGDRLDSPLHF. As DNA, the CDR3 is TGTGCCAGCGGTGACAGGCTGGATTCACCCCTCCACTTT.

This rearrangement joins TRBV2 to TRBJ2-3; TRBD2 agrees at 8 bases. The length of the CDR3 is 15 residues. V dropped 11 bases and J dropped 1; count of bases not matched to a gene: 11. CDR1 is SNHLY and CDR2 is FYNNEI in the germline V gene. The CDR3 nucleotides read TGTGCCTGCGGGGGGCGGAGGGCGGGCACAGATACGCAGTATTTT. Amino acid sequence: CACGGRRAGTDTQYF.

CDR3 in DNA: TGTGCCAGCTCACCCGCGGGTCGGAGCAATCAGCCCCAGCATTTT. It is translated as CASSPAGRSNQPQHF. The genes are TRBV18 and TRBJ1-5, with D uncertain. Per the germline V gene, CDR1 is KGHSH and CDR2 is LQKENI. This CDR3 spans 15 amino acids. Trimming shortened V by 3 bases and J by 1 base, and 10 bases separated the two germline ends.

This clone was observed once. CDR3 residues: CASSRGLGREKLFF. DNA for the CDR3: TGTGCCAGCTCCCGCGGACTTGGGAGGGAAAAACTGTTTTTT. The chain recombines TRBV18 with TRBJ1-4; D gene ambiguous. The V end lost 6 bases, the J end lost 8 bases, and 16 bases lay between the germline ends. The CDR3 totals 14 residues. CDR1 is KGHSH, CDR2 LQKENI, per germline.

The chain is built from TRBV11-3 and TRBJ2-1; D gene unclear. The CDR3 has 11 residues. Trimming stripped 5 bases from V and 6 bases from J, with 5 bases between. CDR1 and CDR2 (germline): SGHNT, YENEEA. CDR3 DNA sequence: TGTGCCAGCAGCATGAGCAATGAGCAGTTCTTC. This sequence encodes CASSMSNEQFF.

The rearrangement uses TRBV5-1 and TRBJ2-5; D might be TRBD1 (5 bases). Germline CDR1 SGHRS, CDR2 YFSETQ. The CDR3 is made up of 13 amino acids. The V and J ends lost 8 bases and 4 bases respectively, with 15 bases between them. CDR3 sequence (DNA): TGCGCCAGTTCCGACAGACCTAGAGAGACCCAGTACTTC. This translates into CASSDRPRETQYF.

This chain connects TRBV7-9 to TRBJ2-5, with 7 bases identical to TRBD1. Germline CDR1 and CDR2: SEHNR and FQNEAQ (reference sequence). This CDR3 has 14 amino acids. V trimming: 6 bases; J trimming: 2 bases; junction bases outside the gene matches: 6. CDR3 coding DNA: TGTGCCAGCAGGCTCGGGACAGCGCAAGAGACCCAGTACTTC. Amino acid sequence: CASRLGTAQETQYF.

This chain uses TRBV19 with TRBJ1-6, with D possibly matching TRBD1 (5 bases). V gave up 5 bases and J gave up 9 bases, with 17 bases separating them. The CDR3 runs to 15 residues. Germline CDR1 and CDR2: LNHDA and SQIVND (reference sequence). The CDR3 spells CASSPGAYGGSPLHF. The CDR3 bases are TGTGCCAGTAGTCCCGGGGCCTACGGGGGTTCACCCCTCCACTTT.

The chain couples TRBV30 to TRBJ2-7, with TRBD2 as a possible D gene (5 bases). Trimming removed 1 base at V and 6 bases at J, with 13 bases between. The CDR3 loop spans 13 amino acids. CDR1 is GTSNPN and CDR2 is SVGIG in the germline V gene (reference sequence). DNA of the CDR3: TGTGCCTGGAGTGCGGGCCTCGAGGGCGAGCAGTACTTC. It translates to CAWSAGLEGEQYF.

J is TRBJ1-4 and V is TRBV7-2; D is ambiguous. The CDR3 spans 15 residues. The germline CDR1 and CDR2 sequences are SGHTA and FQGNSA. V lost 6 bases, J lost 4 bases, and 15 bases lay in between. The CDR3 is CASSSGVAVNEKLFF. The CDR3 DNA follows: TGTGCCAGCAGTTCCGGGGTGGCAGTTAATGAAAAACTGTTTTTT.

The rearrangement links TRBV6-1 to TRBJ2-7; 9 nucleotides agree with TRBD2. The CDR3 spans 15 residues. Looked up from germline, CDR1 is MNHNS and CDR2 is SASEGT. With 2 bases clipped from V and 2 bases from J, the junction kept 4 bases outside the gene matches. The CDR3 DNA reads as TGTGCCAGCAGTGAAAGGCGGGGGGGGCCCTACGAGCAGTACTTC. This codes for CASSERRGGPYEQYF.

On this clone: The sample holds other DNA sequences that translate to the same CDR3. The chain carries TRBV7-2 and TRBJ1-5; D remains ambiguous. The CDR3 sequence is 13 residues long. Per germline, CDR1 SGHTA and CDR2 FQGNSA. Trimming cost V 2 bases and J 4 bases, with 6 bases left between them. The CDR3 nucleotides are TGTGCCAGCAGCTTAACCGGGAATCAGCCCCAGCATTTT. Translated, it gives CASSLTGNQPQHF. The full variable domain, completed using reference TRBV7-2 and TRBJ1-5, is GAGVSQSPSNKVTEKGKDVELRCDPISGHTALYWYRQSLGQGLEFLIYFQGNSAPDKSGLPSDRFSAERTGGSVSTLTIQRTQQEDSAVYLCASSLTGNQPQHFGDGTRLSIL.

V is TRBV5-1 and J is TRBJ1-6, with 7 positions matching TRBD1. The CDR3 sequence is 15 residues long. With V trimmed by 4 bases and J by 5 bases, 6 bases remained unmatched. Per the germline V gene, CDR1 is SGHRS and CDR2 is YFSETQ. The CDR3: CASSPSGTDNSPLHF. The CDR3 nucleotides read TGCGCCAGCAGCCCCTCCGGGACAGATAATTCACCCCTCCACTTT.

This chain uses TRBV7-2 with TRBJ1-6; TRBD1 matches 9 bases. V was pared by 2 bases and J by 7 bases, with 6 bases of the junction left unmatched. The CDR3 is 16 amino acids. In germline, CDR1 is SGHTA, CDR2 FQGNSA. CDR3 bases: TGTGCCAGCAGCTTATTAGGGACAGGGATCAATTCACCCCTCCACTTT. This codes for CASSLLGTGINSPLHF.

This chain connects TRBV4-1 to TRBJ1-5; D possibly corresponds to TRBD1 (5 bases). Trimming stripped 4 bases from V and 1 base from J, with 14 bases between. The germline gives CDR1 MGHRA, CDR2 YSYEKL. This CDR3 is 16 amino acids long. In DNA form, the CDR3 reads TGCGCCAGCAGCCCGTTGGGGGGGTCGAGCAATCAGCCCCAGCATTTT. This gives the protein CASSPLGGSSNQPQHF.

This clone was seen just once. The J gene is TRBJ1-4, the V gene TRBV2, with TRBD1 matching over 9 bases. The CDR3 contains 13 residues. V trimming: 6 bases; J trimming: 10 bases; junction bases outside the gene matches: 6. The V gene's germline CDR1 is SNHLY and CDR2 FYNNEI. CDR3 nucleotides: TGTGCCAGCAGAGGGACAGGGCAGGGAAAACTGTTTTTT. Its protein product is CASRGTGQGKLFF.

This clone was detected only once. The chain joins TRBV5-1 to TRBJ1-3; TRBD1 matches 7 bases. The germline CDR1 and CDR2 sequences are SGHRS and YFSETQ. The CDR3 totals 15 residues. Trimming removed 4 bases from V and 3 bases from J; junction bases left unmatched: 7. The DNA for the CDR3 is TGCGCCAGCAGCCACACAGGGGCGAGTGGAAACACCATATATTTT. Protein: CASSHTGASGNTIYF.

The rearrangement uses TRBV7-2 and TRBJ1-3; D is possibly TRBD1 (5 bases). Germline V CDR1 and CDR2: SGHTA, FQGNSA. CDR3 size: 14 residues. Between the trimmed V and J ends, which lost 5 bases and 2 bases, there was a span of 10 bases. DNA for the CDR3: TGTGCCAGCAGCCCAGGGTCTGCTGGAAACACCATATATTTT. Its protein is CASSPGSAGNTIYF. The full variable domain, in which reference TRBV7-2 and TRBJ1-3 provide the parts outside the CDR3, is GAGVSQSPSNKVTEKGKDVELRCDPISGHTALYWYRQSLGQGLEFLIYFQGNSAPDKSGLPSDRFSAERTGGSVSTLTIQRTQQEDSAVYLCASSPGSAGNTIYFGEGSWLTVV.

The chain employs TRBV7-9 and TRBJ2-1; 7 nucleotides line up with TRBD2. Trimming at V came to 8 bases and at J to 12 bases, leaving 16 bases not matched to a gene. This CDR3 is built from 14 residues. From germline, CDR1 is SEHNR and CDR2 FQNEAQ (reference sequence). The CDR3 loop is CASVEGTTPWGQFF. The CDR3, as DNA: TGTGCCAGCGTGGAGGGGACTACTCCGTGGGGGCAGTTCTTC.

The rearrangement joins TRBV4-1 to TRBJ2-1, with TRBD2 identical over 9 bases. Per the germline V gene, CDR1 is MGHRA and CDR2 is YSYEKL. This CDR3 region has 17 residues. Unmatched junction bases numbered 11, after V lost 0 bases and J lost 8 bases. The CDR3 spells CASSQDLSGVAGDEQFF. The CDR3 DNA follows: TGCGCCAGCAGCCAAGATCTTTCGGGGGTAGCGGGGGATGAGCAGTTCTTC.

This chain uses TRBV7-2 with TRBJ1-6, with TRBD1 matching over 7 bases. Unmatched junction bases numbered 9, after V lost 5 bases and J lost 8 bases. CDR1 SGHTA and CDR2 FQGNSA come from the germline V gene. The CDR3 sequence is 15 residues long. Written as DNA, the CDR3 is TGTGCCAGCAGCCCCCAGCACAGGGGTGATTCACCCCTCCACTTT. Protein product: CASSPQHRGDSPLHF.

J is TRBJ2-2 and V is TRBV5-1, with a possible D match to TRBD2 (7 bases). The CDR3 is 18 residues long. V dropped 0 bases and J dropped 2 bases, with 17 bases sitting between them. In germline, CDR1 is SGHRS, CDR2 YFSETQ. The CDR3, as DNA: TGCGCCAGCAGCTTGGCTCTGACGGGGGGCCTTAACACCGGGGAGCTGTTTTTT. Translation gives CASSLALTGGLNTGELFF.

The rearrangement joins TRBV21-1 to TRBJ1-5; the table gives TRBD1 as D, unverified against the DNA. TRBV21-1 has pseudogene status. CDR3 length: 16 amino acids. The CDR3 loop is CAILGQSWGFNQPQHF. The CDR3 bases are TGTGCCATCCTGGGACAGAGTTGGGGTTTCAATCAGCCCCAGCATTTT.

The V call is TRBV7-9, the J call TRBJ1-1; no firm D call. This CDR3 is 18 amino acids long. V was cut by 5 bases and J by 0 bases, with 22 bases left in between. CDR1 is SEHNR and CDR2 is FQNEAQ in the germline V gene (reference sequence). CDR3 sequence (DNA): TGTGCCAGCAGCCGAGGGCCCCTCGGACTCGGGGTGAACACTGAAGCTTTCTTT. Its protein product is CASSRGPLGLGVNTEAFF.

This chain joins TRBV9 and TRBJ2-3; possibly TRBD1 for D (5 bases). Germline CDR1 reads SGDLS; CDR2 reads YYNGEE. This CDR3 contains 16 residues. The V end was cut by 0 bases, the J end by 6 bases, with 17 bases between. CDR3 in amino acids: CASSVDGAPTRDTQYF. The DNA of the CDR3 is TGTGCCAGCAGCGTAGATGGGGCCCCCACAAGGGATACGCAGTATTTT.

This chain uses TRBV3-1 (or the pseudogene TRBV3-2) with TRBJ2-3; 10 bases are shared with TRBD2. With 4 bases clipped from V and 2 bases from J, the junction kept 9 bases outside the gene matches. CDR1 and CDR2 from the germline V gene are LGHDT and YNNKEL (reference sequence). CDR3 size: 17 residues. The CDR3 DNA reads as TGTGCCAGCAGCCTTAGGCTAGCGGGGGCCACCACAGATACGCAGTATTTT. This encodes CASSLRLAGATTDTQYF.